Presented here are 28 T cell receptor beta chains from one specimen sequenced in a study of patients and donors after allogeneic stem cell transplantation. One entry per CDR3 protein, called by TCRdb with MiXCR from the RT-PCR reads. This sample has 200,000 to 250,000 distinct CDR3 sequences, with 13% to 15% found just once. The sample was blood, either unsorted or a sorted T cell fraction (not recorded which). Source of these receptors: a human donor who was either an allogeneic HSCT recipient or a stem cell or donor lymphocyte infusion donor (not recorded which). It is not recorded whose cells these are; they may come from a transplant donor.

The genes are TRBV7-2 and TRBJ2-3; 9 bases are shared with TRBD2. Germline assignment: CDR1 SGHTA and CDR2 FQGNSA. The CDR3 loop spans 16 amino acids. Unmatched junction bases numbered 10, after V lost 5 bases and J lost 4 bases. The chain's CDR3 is CASSRLAGGPSDTQYF. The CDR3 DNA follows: TGTGCCAGCAGCCGTTTGGCGGGGGGGCCATCAGATACGCAGTATTTT.

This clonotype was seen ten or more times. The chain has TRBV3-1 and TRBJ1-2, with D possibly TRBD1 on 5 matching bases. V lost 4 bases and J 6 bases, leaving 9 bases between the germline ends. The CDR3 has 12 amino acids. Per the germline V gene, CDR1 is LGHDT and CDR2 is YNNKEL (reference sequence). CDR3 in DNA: TGTGCCAGCAGCCCCGGAGGGGATGGCTACACCTTC. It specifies CASSPGGDGYTF.

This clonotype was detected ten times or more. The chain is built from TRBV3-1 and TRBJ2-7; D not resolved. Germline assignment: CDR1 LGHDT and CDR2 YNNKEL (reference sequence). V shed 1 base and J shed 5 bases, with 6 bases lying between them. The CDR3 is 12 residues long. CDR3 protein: CASSQVEDEQYF. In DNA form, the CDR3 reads TGTGCCAGCAGCCAAGTCGAGGACGAGCAGTACTTC.

The CDR3 DNA reads as TGTGCCAGCAGCTCGCGCTCTAGCGTTGGGGGGGAGCAGTTCTTC. The encoded protein is CASSSRSSVGGEQFF. The chain joins TRBV7-6 to TRBJ2-1, with a weak D call TRBD2 (6 bases). This CDR3 has 15 amino acids. V was clipped by 4 bases and J by 10 bases, with 20 bases between them. From germline, CDR1 is SGHVS and CDR2 FNYEAQ.

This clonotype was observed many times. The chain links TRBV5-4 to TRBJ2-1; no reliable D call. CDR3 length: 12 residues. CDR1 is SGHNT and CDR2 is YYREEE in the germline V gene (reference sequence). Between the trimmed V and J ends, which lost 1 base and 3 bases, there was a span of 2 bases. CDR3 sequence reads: CASSLRYNEQFF. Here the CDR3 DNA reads TGTGCCAGCAGCTTGCGCTACAATGAGCAGTTCTTC.

CDR3 region: CASSEGAGGYTF. The CDR3, as DNA: TGTGCCAGCAGCGAGGGGGCCGGGGGCTACACCTTC. The J gene is TRBJ1-2, the V gene TRBV7-2; 7 positions match TRBD1. Germline loops: CDR1 SGHTA, CDR2 FQGNSA. Trimming removed 5 bases from V and 8 bases from J; junction bases left unmatched: 5. This CDR3 comprises 12 residues.

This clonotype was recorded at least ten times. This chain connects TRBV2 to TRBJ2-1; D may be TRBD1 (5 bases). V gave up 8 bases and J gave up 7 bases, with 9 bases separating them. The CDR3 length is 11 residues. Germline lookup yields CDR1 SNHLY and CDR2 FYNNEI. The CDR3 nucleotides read TGTGCCAGCGAGAGACAGAATGAGCAGTTCTTC. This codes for CASERQNEQFF.

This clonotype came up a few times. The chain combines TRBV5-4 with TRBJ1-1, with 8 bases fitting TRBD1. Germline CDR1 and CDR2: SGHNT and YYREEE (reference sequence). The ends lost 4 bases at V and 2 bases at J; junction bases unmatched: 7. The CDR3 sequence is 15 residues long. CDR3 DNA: TGTGCCAGCAGCCGTCAGACAGGGGCAAACACTGAAGCTTTCTTT. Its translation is CASSRQTGANTEAFF. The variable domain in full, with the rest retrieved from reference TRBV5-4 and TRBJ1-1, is ETGVTQSPTHLIKTRGQQVTLRCSSQSGHNTVSWYQQALGQGPQFIFQYYREEENGRGNFPPRFSGLQFPNYSSELNVNALELDDSALYLCASSRQTGANTEAFFGQGTRLTVV.

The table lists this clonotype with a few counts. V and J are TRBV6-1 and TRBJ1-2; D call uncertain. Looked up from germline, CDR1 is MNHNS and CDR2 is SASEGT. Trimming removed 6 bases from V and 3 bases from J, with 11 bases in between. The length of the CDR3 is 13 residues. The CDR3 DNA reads TGTGCCAGCAGCGAGGACGGAGACTATGGCTACACCTTC. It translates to CASSEDGDYGYTF.

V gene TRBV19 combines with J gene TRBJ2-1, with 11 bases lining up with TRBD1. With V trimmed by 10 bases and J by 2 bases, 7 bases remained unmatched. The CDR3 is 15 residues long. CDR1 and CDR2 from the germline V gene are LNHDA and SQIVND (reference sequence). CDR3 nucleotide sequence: TGTGCCACTACGGACAGGGGGCAACCCTACAATGAGCAGTTCTTC. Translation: CATTDRGQPYNEQFF.

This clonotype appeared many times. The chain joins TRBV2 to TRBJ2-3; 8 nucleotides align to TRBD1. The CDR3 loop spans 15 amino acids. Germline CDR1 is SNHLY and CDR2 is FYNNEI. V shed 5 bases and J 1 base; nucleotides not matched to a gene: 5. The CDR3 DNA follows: TGTGCCAGCAGTATCAACAGGGGGGGCACAGATACGCAGTATTTT. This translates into CASSINRGGTDTQYF.

CDR3 in amino acids: CASSRNGLAVGELFF. DNA for the CDR3: TGTGCCAGCAGTCGAAACGGACTAGCGGTCGGGGAGCTGTTTTTT. The V call is TRBV6-2 or TRBV6-3, the J call TRBJ2-2, with 10 bases fitting TRBD2. This CDR3 region has 15 residues. V gave up 5 bases and J gave up 7 bases; unmatched junction bases: 7. Germline assignment: CDR1 MNHEY and CDR2 SVGEGT.

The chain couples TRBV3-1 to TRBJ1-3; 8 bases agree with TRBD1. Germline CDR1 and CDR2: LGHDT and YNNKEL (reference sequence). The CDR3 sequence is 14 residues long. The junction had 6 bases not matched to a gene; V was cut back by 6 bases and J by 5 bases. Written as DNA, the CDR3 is TGTGCCAGCAGTTCTGGACAGGGAAGAAACACCATATATTTT. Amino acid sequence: CASSSGQGRNTIYF.

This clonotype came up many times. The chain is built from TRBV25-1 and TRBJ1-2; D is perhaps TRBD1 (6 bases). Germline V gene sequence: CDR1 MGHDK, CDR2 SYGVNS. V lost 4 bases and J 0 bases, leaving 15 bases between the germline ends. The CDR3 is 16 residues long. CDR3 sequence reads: CASSGGGGVANYGYTF. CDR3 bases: TGTGCCAGCAGTGGGGGAGGGGGAGTAGCTAACTATGGCTACACCTTC.

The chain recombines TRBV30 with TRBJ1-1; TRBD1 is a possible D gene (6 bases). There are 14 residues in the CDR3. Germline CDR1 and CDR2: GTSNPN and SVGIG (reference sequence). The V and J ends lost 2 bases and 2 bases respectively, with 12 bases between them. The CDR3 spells CAWSQRTANTEAFF. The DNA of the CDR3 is TGTGCCTGGAGTCAGAGGACAGCAAACACTGAAGCTTTCTTT.

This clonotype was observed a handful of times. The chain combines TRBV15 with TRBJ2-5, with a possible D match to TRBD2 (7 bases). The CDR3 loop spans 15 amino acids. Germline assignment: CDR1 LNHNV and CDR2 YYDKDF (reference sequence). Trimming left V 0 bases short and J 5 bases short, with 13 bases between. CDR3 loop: CATSRDFGGLETQYF. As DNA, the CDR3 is TGTGCCACCAGCAGAGATTTCGGGGGGCTTGAGACCCAGTACTTC.

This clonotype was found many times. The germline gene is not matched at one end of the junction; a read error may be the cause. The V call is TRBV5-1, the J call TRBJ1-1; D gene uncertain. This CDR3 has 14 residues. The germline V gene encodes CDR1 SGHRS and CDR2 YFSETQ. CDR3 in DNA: TGTGCCAGCAGTTTAGTCGGCGGGAACACTGAAGCTTTCTTT. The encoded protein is CASSLVGGNTEAFF.

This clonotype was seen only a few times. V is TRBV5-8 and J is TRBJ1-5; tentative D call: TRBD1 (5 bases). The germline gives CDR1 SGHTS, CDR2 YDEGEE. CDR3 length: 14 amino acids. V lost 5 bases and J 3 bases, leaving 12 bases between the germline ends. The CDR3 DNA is TGTGCCAGCAGTTTCGACAGTGACAATCAGCCCCAGCATTTT. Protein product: CASSFDSDNQPQHF.

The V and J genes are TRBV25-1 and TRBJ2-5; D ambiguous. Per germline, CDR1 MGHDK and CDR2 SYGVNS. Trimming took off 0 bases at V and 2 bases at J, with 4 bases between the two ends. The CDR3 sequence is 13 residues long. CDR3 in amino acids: CASSEYGQETQYF. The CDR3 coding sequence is TGTGCCAGCAGTGAATATGGGCAAGAGACCCAGTACTTC.

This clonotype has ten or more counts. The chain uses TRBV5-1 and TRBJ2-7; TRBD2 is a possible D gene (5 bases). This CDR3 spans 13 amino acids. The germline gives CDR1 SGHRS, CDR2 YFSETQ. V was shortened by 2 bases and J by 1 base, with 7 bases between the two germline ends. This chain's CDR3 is CASSFGGSYEQYF. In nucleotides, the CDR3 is TGCGCCAGCAGCTTTGGCGGGTCCTACGAGCAGTACTTC.

In DNA, the CDR3 is TGTGCCAGCATCCGCTGGCGGGAGAGCTCCTACGAGCAGTACTTC. Translated: CASIRWRESSYEQYF. The rearrangement joins TRBV21-1 to TRBJ2-7; the tabulated D call, TRBD2, remains unverified against the DNA. TRBV21-1 is tagged as a pseudogene. This CDR3 contains 15 residues.

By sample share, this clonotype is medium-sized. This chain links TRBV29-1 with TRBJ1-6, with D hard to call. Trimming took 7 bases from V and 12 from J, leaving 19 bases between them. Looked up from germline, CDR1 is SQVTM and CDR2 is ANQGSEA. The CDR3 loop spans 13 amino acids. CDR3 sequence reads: CSGRTGPGGPLHF. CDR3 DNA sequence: TGCAGCGGCCGGACGGGCCCTGGAGGACCCCTCCACTTT.

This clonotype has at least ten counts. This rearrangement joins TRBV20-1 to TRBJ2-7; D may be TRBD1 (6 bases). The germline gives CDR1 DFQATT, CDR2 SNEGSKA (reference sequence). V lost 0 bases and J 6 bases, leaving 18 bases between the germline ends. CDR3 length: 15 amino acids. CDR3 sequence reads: CSARDYGPTGTEQYF. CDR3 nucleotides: TGCAGTGCTAGAGATTATGGCCCCACAGGGACCGAGCAGTACTTC.

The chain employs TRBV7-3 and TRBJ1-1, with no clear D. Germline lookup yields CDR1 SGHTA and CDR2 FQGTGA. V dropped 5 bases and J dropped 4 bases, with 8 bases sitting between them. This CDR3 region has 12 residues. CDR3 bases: TGTGCCAGCAGCCGCGGAGGCACTGAAGCTTTCTTT. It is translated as CASSRGGTEAFF.

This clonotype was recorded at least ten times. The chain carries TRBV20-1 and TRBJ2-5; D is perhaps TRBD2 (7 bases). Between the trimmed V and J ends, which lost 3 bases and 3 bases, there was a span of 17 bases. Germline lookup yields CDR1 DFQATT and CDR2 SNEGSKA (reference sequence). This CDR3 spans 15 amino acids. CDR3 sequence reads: CSARGLQGPEETQYF. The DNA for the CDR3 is TGCAGTGCTAGGGGACTACAGGGCCCAGAAGAGACCCAGTACTTC.

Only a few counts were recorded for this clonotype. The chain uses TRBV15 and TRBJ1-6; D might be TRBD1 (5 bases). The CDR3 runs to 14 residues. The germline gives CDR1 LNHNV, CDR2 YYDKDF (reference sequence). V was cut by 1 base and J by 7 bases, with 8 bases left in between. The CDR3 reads CATSRGGGNSPLHF. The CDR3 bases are TGTGCCACCAGCAGAGGGGGCGGGAATTCACCCCTCCACTTT.

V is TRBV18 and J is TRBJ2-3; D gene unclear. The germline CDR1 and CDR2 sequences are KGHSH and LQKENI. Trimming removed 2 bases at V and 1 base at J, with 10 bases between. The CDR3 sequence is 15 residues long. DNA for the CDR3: TGTGCCAGCTCACCAGACCAGAAGGGCACAGATACGCAGTATTTT. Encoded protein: CASSPDQKGTDTQYF. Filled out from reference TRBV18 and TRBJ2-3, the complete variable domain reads NAGVMQNPRHLVRRRGQEARLRCSPMKGHSHVYWYRQLPEEGLKFMVYLQKENIIDESGMPKERFSAEFPKEGPSILRIQQVVRGDSAAYFCASSPDQKGTDTQYFGPGTRLTVL.

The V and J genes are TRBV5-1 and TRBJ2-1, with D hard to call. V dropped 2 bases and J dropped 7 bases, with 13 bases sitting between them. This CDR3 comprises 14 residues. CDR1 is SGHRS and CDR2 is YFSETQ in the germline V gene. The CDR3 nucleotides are TGCGCCAGCAGCTTCTCCCTACAGTTGAATGAGCAGTTCTTC. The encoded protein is CASSFSLQLNEQFF.